Given below is one TCR beta chain in context. Samples each had at least 6 micrograms of total RNA extracted. A second PCR, run for roughly 7 to 12 cycles, used a sample-barcoded 5' primer plus a J-beta primer mix. TCRdb reprocessed the 5' RACE reads via MiXCR and lists one record per CDR3 protein. The table lists roughly 800,000 distinct CDR3 sequences, about three fifths of them singletons. CDR1 and CDR2 from the germline V gene are LGHNA and YSLEER. The CDR3 length is 16 residues. The V gene end was trimmed by 1 base and the J gene end by 8 bases; junction bases not matched to a gene: 8. These data come from a study of blood T cells in healthy people across ages.

Sequences were obtained from blood. The clonotype originates from a man in his thirties or forties in good health. This chain uses TRBV4-3 with TRBJ2-1, with TRBD2 matching 10 bases. The CDR3 DNA reads TGCGCCAGCAGCCAAGTGTCTAGCGGGAGAATCGATGAGCAGTTCTTC. Protein product: CASSQVSSGRIDEQFF.